This T cell receptor (beta chain) was sequenced in a study of PD-L1 blockade in urothelial cancer. At the level of the study: Most patients, about nine tenths of the roughly 30, were males with bladder-origin cancer. It was at 3 weeks (second dose) and 6 weeks after treatment start that blood was analyzed. A median around 140,000 T cells were found in blood samples.

Time point specified: pretreatment peripheral blood. General study findings and limits: Pretreatment peripheral blood TCR clonality that fell below the median predicted better survival among the patients studied.

The protocol was immunoSEQ multiplex PCR, while the TCRdb copy is restricted to in-frame clones and leaves out a portion. The sample has about 43,000 clones; around 80% are singletons. In the case of this clone: Its matching antigen is unknown.

The source of this sequence is a man in his sixties with urothelial cancer. Sequenced material: PBMCs, taken around atezolizumab (anti-PD-L1) treatment.

The CDR3 here is CASSDSGLADLIVYNEQFF. The CDR3 DNA reads TGTGCCAGCAGCGACTCCGGACTAGCGGACCTGATAGTCTACAATGAGCAGTTCTTC. J is TRBJ2-1 and V is TRBV28; TRBD2 matches at 10 bases. The junction had 17 bases not matched to a gene; V was cut back by 6 bases and J by 3 bases. This CDR3 is built from 19 residues. Per germline, CDR1 MDHEN and CDR2 SYDVKM.